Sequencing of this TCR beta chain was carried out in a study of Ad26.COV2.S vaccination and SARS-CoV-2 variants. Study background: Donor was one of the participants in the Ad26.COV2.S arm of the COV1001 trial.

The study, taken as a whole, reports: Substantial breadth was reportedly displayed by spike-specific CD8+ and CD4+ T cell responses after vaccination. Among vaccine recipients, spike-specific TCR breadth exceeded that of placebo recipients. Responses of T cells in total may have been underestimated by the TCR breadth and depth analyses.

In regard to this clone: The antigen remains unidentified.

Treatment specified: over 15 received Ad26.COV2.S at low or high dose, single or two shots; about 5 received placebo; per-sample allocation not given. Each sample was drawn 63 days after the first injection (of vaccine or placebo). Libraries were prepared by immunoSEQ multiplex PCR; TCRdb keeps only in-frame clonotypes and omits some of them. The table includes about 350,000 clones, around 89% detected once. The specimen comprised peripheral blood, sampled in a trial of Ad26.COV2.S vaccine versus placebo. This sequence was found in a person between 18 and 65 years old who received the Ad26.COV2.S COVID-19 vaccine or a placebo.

This CDR3 reads CASSLYSGYQETQYF. The DNA for the CDR3 is TGTGCCAGCAGTTTATACAGCGGGTACCAAGAGACCCAGTACTTC. V usage is TRBV28 and J usage is TRBJ2-5; a possible D gene is TRBD2 (6 bases). Germline assignment: CDR1 MDHEN and CDR2 SYDVKM. Trimming removed 1 base at V and 0 bases at J, with 9 bases between. The CDR3 contains 15 residues.